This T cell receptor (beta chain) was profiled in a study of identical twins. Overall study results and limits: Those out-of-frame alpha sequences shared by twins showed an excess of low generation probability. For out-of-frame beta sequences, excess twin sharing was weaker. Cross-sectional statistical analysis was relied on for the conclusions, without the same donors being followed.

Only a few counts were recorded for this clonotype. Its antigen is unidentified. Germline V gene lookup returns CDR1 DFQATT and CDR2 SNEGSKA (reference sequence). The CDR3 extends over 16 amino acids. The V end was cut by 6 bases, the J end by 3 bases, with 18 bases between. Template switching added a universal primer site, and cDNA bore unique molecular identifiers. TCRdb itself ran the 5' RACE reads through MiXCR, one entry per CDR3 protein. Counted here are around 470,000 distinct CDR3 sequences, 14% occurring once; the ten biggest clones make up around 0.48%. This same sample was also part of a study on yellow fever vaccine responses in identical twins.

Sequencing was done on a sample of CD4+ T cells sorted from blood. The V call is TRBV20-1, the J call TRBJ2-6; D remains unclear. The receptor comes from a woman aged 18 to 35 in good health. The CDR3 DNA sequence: TGCAGTGCCCCTGGGTTAGAACCCCTTGGGGCCAACGTCCTGACTTTC. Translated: CSAPGLEPLGANVLTF.